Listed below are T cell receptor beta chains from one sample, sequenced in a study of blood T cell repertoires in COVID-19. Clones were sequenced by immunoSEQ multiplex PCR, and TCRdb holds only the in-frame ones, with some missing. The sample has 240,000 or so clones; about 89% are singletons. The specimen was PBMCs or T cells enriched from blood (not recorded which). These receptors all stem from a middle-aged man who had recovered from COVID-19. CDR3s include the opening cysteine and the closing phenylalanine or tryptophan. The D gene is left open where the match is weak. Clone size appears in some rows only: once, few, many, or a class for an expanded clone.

CDR3 protein: CATSDPRQGGTGPQHF
CDR3 DNA: TGTGCCACCAGTGATCCACGACAGGGGGGGACGGGGCCCCAGCATTTT
J gene: TRBJ1-5
clone size: few
D gene: TRBD1
V gene: TRBV24-1

CDR3 protein: CASGQGQFRPLHF
CDR3 DNA: TGTGCCAGCGGGCAGGGCCAATTTAGGCCCCTCCACTTT
J gene: TRBJ1-6
clone size: NA
D gene: NA
V gene: TRBV28

CDR3 protein: CASSVDIAGTTDTQYF
CDR3 DNA: TGTGCCAGCAGCGTAGATATAGCGGGGACCACAGATACGCAGTATTTT
J gene: TRBJ2-3
clone size: NA
D gene: TRBD2
V gene: TRBV9

CDR3 protein: CASSQETGLTYEQYF
CDR3 DNA: TGTGCCAGCAGCCAAGAGACGGGACTAACTTACGAGCAGTACTTC
J gene: TRBJ2-7
clone size: NA
D gene: TRBD2
V gene: TRBV3-1/TRBV3-2

CDR3 protein: CASSLSGISGNTIYF
CDR3 DNA: TGTGCCAGCAGCTTATCAGGGATCTCTGGAAACACCATATATTTT
J gene: TRBJ1-3
clone size: NA
D gene: NA
V gene: TRBV7-3

CDR3 protein: CASSVSGRDNEQFF
CDR3 DNA: TGTGCCAGCAGCGTTAGCGGGAGGGACAATGAGCAGTTCTTC
J gene: TRBJ2-1
clone size: NA
D gene: TRBD2
V gene: TRBV2

CDR3 protein: CASSRQRGTIYF
CDR3 DNA: TGTGCCAGCAGCCGCCAACGGGGCACCATATATTTT
J gene: TRBJ1-3
clone size: once
D gene: NA
V gene: TRBV11-2

CDR3 protein: CASSRVTKNTGELFF
CDR3 DNA: TGTGCCAGCTCTCGCGTGACAAAGAACACCGGGGAGCTGTTTTTT
J gene: TRBJ2-2
clone size: NA
D gene: NA
V gene: TRBV28

CDR3 protein: CASSNRGGLSSEQYF
CDR3 DNA: TGTGCCAGTAGTAACCGGGGGGGACTCTCATCCGAGCAGTACTTC
J gene: TRBJ2-7
clone size: NA
D gene: TRBD2
V gene: TRBV19

CDR3 protein: CASSPPAGTGGNLSGYTF
CDR3 DNA: TGTGCCAGCTCACCACCCGCCGGGACAGGGGGAAATCTAAGTGGCTACACCTTC
J gene: TRBJ1-2
clone size: NA
D gene: TRBD1
V gene: TRBV18

CDR3 protein: CASSSQRLAGATGELFF
CDR3 DNA: TGTGCCAGCAGCTCGCAACGCCTAGCGGGGGCCACCGGGGAGCTGTTTTTT
J gene: TRBJ2-2
clone size: NA
D gene: TRBD2
V gene: TRBV7-3

CDR3 protein: CASSQVIRQNYGYTF
CDR3 DNA: TGCGCCAGCAGCCAAGTGATTCGACAGAACTATGGCTACACCTTC
J gene: TRBJ1-2
clone size: NA
D gene: NA
V gene: TRBV4-3

CDR3 protein: CASSKAGRENTQYF
CDR3 DNA: TGTGCCAGCAGCAAAGCTGGGCGGGAGAATACGCAGTATTTT
J gene: TRBJ2-3
clone size: NA
D gene: NA
V gene: TRBV21-1

CDR3 protein: CASRRPPGLTTDTQYF
CDR3 DNA: TGTGCCAGCAGGAGACCCCCAGGGCTGACCACAGATACGCAGTATTTT
J gene: TRBJ2-3
clone size: NA
D gene: NA
V gene: TRBV27

CDR3 protein: CASSGTSGNEQFF
CDR3 DNA: TGTGCCAGCAGCGGGACTAGCGGGAATGAGCAGTTCTTC
J gene: TRBJ2-1
clone size: NA
D gene: TRBD2
V gene: TRBV9

CDR3 protein: CASSYVNGQGIHEQYF
CDR3 DNA: TGTGCCAGCAGTTACGTGAATGGACAGGGGATACACGAGCAGTACTTC
J gene: TRBJ2-7
clone size: NA
D gene: TRBD1
V gene: TRBV6-2/TRBV6-3

CDR3 protein: CASSGGGSNYNEQFF
CDR3 DNA: TGTGCCAGCAGCGGTGGGGGGTCTAACTACAATGAGCAGTTCTTC
J gene: TRBJ2-1
clone size: NA
D gene: NA
V gene: TRBV9

CDR3 protein: CASSVAGTAEAFF
CDR3 DNA: TGTGCCAGCAGCGTAGCGGGGACTGCTGAAGCTTTCTTT
J gene: TRBJ1-1
clone size: NA
D gene: NA
V gene: TRBV9

CDR3 protein: CACSLTGAITGELFF
CDR3 DNA: TGTGCCTGCTCCCTTACAGGGGCCATCACCGGGGAGCTGTTTTTT
J gene: TRBJ2-2
clone size: NA
D gene: TRBD1
V gene: TRBV30

CDR3 protein: CASSVDRASARGYTF
CDR3 DNA: TGCGCCAGCAGCGTGGACAGGGCCTCGGCGAGGGGCTACACCTTC
J gene: TRBJ1-2
clone size: NA
D gene: TRBD1
V gene: TRBV10-2

CDR3 protein: CASSRLLGLAVYNEQFF
CDR3 DNA: TGTGCCAGCAGTCGACTCCTGGGACTAGCGGTCTACAATGAGCAGTTCTTC
J gene: TRBJ2-1
clone size: NA
D gene: TRBD2
V gene: TRBV27

CDR3 protein: CASSLYGASGREQYF
CDR3 DNA: TGTGCCAGCAGTTTATACGGCGCGAGTGGGCGCGAGCAGTACTTC
J gene: TRBJ2-7
clone size: NA
D gene: NA
V gene: TRBV28

CDR3 protein: CASSPGTSGNYNEQFF
CDR3 DNA: TGTGCCAGCTCACCCGGGACTAGCGGGAACTACAATGAGCAGTTCTTC
J gene: TRBJ2-1
clone size: NA
D gene: TRBD2
V gene: TRBV18

CDR3 protein: CASSSGRDRGPKNIQYF
CDR3 DNA: TGTGCCAGCAGCTCGGGCCGGGACAGGGGTCCAAAAAACATTCAGTACTTC
J gene: TRBJ2-4
clone size: NA
D gene: TRBD1
V gene: TRBV5-4

CDR3 protein: CASSQDGFSGRSNIQYF
CDR3 DNA: TGCGCCAGCAGCCAGGATGGGTTTAGCGGGAGAAGTAACATTCAGTACTTC
J gene: TRBJ2-4
clone size: NA
D gene: TRBD2
V gene: TRBV4-1

CDR3 protein: CASSLDSTPRTAYGYTF
CDR3 DNA: TGCGCCAGCAGCTTGGACTCTACACCGCGGACAGCCTATGGCTACACCTTC
J gene: TRBJ1-2
clone size: NA
D gene: NA
V gene: TRBV5-1

CDR3 protein: CASSIDPTGWNNQPQHF
CDR3 DNA: TGTGCCAGTAGTATAGACCCGACAGGTTGGAACAATCAGCCCCAGCATTTT
J gene: TRBJ1-5
clone size: NA
D gene: NA
V gene: TRBV19

CDR3 protein: CASSLDGQDLDTQYF
CDR3 DNA: TGTGCCAGCAGCTTGGACGGCCAAGACTTAGATACGCAGTATTTT
J gene: TRBJ2-3
clone size: NA
D gene: NA
V gene: TRBV5-8

CDR3 protein: CASSDHTRNEQFF
CDR3 DNA: TGTGCCAGCAGTGACCATACCCGGAATGAGCAGTTCTTC
J gene: TRBJ2-1
clone size: NA
D gene: NA
V gene: TRBV2

CDR3 protein: CSAQDYEQYF
CDR3 DNA: TGCAGTGCTCAGGACTACGAGCAGTACTTC
J gene: TRBJ2-7
clone size: NA
D gene: NA
V gene: TRBV20-1

CDR3 protein: CASSAGQGNQPQHF
CDR3 DNA: TGTGCCAGCAGCGCGGGACAGGGAAATCAGCCCCAGCATTTT
J gene: TRBJ1-5
clone size: NA
D gene: TRBD1
V gene: TRBV9

CDR3 protein: CASSNEPGQGRNGYTF
CDR3 DNA: TGTGCCAGCAGTAACGAACCGGGACAGGGAAGGAATGGCTACACCTTC
J gene: TRBJ1-2
clone size: NA
D gene: TRBD1
V gene: TRBV27

CDR3 protein: CASSFEPSTDTQYF
CDR3 DNA: TGCGCCAGCAGTTTTGAGCCCTCCACAGATACGCAGTATTTT
J gene: TRBJ2-3
clone size: NA
D gene: NA
V gene: TRBV10-1

CDR3 protein: CASSRAGTDTQYF
CDR3 DNA: TGTGCCAGCAGCCGAGCTGGCACAGATACGCAGTATTTT
J gene: TRBJ2-3
clone size: NA
D gene: NA
V gene: TRBV3-1/TRBV3-2

CDR3 protein: CASSLVRGPYNEQFF
CDR3 DNA: TGTGCCAGCAGCTTAGTCAGGGGGCCTTACAATGAGCAGTTCTTC
J gene: TRBJ2-1
clone size: NA
D gene: TRBD1
V gene: TRBV11-2

CDR3 protein: CASSWRDSSYEQYF
CDR3 DNA: TGCGCCAGCAGCTGGAGGGACAGTTCCTACGAGCAGTACTTC
J gene: TRBJ2-7
clone size: NA
D gene: NA
V gene: TRBV5-1

CDR3 protein: CASSVSLAEGQETQYF
CDR3 DNA: TGTGCCAGCAGCGTGAGTCTAGCGGAGGGACAAGAGACCCAGTACTTC
J gene: TRBJ2-5
clone size: NA
D gene: TRBD2
V gene: TRBV9

CDR3 protein: CASSASGRTNYGYTF
CDR3 DNA: TGTGCCAGCAGTGCCTCAGGGAGGACTAACTATGGCTACACCTTC
J gene: TRBJ1-2
clone size: NA
D gene: NA
V gene: TRBV25-1

CDR3 protein: CASSLAGGDEQYF
CDR3 DNA: TGTGCCAGCTCACTAGCGGGAGGGGACGAGCAGTACTTC
J gene: TRBJ2-7
clone size: NA
D gene: TRBD2
V gene: TRBV18

CDR3 protein: CASSQLGGILYEQYF
CDR3 DNA: TGTGCCAGCAGCCAACTAGGCGGTATTTTATACGAGCAGTACTTC
J gene: TRBJ2-7
clone size: NA
D gene: NA
V gene: TRBV7-9

CDR3 protein: CASSSPSADRGLNSYEQYF
CDR3 DNA: TGTGCCAGCAGCTCCCCATCTGCGGACAGGGGGCTAAATTCCTACGAGCAGTACTTC
J gene: TRBJ2-7
clone size: once
D gene: TRBD1
V gene: TRBV7-6

CDR3 protein: CASSLQGNSPLHF
CDR3 DNA: TGTGCCAGCAGTTTACAGGGAAATTCACCCCTCCACTTT
J gene: TRBJ1-6
clone size: few
D gene: NA
V gene: TRBV27

CDR3 protein: CSVFGEFTDTQYF
CDR3 DNA: TGCAGCGTTTTTGGGGAGTTCACAGATACGCAGTATTTT
J gene: TRBJ2-3
clone size: NA
D gene: NA
V gene: TRBV29-1